This is a list of T cell receptor beta chains from one sample in a study of CD8 T cells in Susac syndrome. TCRdb recomputed calls from the immunoSEQ multiplex PCR reads with MiXCR, one row per CDR3 protein. Among nearly 110,000 distinct CDR3 sequences, approximately 93% were seen once, and the ten largest hold 0.41%. The sample taken for sequencing was CD8+ T cells from PBMCs. The origin of the receptors is a human donor with Susac syndrome. The CDR3 runs from the conserved cysteine through the conserved F or W. A D gene is named only where the DNA matches it firmly. Clone size, where shown, is once, few, many, or a class for clones that have expanded.

>-|-|TRBJ2-5|TRBV6-1
CASSDHTEETQYF
TGTGCCAGCAGTGATCATACAGAAGAGACCCAGTACTTC
>TRBD1|-|TRBJ1-1|TRBV29-1
CSVEERGRGTEAFF
TGCAGCGTTGAAGAAAGGGGGCGCGGCACTGAAGCTTTCTTT
>-|-|TRBJ2-5|TRBV10-3
CAINPGGETQYF
TGTGCCATCAACCCGGGCGGGGAGACCCAGTACTTC
>TRBD1|-|TRBJ2-4|TRBV12-3/TRBV12-4
CASSFGLSRDRRKNIQYF
TGTGCCAGCAGTTTTGGGCTCTCCCGGGACAGAAGAAAAAACATTCAGTACTTC
>TRBD1|few|TRBJ2-2|TRBV12-3/TRBV12-4
CASSPGQGNTGELFF
TGTGCCAGCAGTCCAGGACAGGGGAACACCGGGGAGCTGTTTTTT
>-|-|TRBJ1-1|TRBV14
CASSPGGSAEAFF
TGTGCCAGCTCCCCGGGGGGCAGCGCTGAAGCTTTCTTT
>-|-|TRBJ1-2|TRBV5-8
CASSFDSNYGYTF
TGTGCCAGCAGCTTCGACAGCAACTATGGCTACACCTTC
>TRBD2|-|TRBJ2-7|TRBV9
CASSPSAGDEQYF
TGTGCCAGCAGCCCTTCAGCGGGGGACGAGCAGTACTTC
>-|-|TRBJ2-7|TRBV3-1
CASSQGSRDPRQYF
TGTGCCAGCAGCCAGGGGAGCCGGGACCCTCGGCAGTACTTC
>-|-|TRBJ1-5|TRBV5-5
CASSSRDAGQPQHF
TGTGCCAGCAGCTCGAGGGATGCAGGGCAGCCCCAGCATTTT
>-|once|TRBJ2-5|TRBV27
CASSRSAGLGETQYF
TGTGCCAGCAGTAGGTCGGCAGGCCTAGGGGAGACCCAGTACTTC
>-|-|TRBJ2-5|TRBV6-2/TRBV6-3
CASSYLRKTQYF
TGTGCCAGCAGTTACCTCCGGAAGACCCAGTACTTC
>-|-|TRBJ2-7|TRBV9
CASSPRGGAGGEQYF
TGTGCCAGCAGCCCCCGAGGAGGAGCGGGCGGAGAGCAGTACTTC
>-|-|TRBJ2-3|TRBV29-1
CSVPPRTVGVSDTQYF
TGCAGCGTTCCTCCCAGGACAGTAGGAGTATCAGATACGCAGTATTTT
>-|-|TRBJ2-5|TRBV3-1
CASSQDSPSLGETQYF
TGTGCCAGCAGCCAAGATTCACCTAGCCTCGGCGAGACCCAGTACTTC
>TRBD2|-|TRBJ2-1|TRBV12-3/TRBV12-4
CASSPSGPSYNEQFF
TGTGCCAGCAGCCCTAGCGGGCCTTCCTACAATGAGCAGTTCTTC
>-|-|TRBJ1-5|TRBV5-6
CASSPGLNNQPQHF
TGTGCCAGCAGCCCGGGACTGAACAATCAGCCCCAGCATTTT
>-|-|TRBJ2-3|TRBV12-3/TRBV12-4
CASSLILVETDTQYF
TGTGCCAGCAGTTTAATACTAGTAGAGACAGATACGCAGTATTTT
>-|-|TRBJ2-7|TRBV27
CASSLFSGYEQYF
TGTGCCAGCAGTTTATTTTCCGGATACGAGCAGTACTTC
>TRBD1|-|TRBJ1-5|TRBV12-3/TRBV12-4
CASSLGTGGSNQPQHF
TGTGCCAGCAGTTTAGGGACAGGGGGCAGCAATCAGCCCCAGCATTTT
>-|-|TRBJ2-2|TRBV9
CASSVVESTGELFF
TGTGCCAGCAGCGTAGTAGAAAGCACCGGGGAGCTGTTTTTT
>TRBD2|-|TRBJ2-2|TRBV6-2/TRBV6-3
CASSSGGAGELFF
TGTGCCAGCAGTTCCGGGGGGGCCGGGGAGCTGTTTTTT
>-|-|TRBJ1-1|TRBV14
CASSPPSSTEAFF
TGTGCCAGCAGCCCGCCCTCATCGACTGAAGCTTTCTTT
>TRBD1|-|TRBJ2-3|TRBV5-4
CASSLFGTGVLDTQYF
TGTGCCAGCAGCTTGTTTGGGACAGGGGTTTTAGATACGCAGTATTTT
>-|-|TRBJ2-7|TRBV27
CASSSGVEQYF
TGTGCCAGCAGTTCGGGGGTCGAGCAGTACTTC
>TRBD2|once|TRBJ2-1|TRBV11-1
CASSLLAGGHSYNEQFF
TGTGCCAGCAGCTTACTAGCGGGGGGGCACTCCTACAATGAGCAGTTCTTC
>-|-|TRBJ1-1|TRBV19
CASSTPTGLMNTEAFF
TGTGCCAGTAGTACCCCGACAGGATTAATGAACACTGAAGCTTTCTTT
>TRBD1|-|TRBJ1-5|TRBV28
CASVSGGRNQPQHF
TGTGCCAGCGTGTCAGGGGGTAGAAATCAGCCCCAGCATTTT
>-|-|TRBJ1-2|TRBV25-1
CATLGGTYGYTF
TGTGCCACCCTAGGGGGGACCTATGGCTACACCTTC
>-|-|TRBJ2-2|TRBV7-6
CASSLPVTSNTGELFF
TGTGCCAGCAGCTTGCCTGTTACCTCGAACACCGGGGAGCTGTTTTTT
>-|-|TRBJ2-3|TRBV12-3/TRBV12-4
CASQTGRVTDTQYF
TGTGCCAGCCAGACAGGGAGGGTCACAGATACGCAGTATTTT
>-|few|TRBJ2-1|TRBV6-6
CASSYGDEQFF
TGTGCCAGCAGTTACGGGGACGAGCAGTTCTTC
>-|-|TRBJ2-4|TRBV1
CTNPRGVNENIQYF
TGCACCAACCCCCGGGGGGTCAATGAAAACATTCAGTACTTC
>-|-|TRBJ2-1|TRBV9
CASSAQKPDEQFF
TGTGCCAGCAGCGCACAAAAACCTGATGAGCAGTTCTTC
>-|-|TRBJ2-2|TRBV4-3
CASSQSVDAGELFF
TGCGCCAGCAGCCAATCCGTCGACGCCGGGGAGCTGTTTTTT
>-|-|TRBJ1-1|TRBV9
CASSVGFRLDTGGTEAFF
TGTGCCAGCAGCGTTGGGTTTCGACTGGACACCGGAGGGACTGAAGCTTTCTTT
>-|once|TRBJ2-5|TRBV29-1
CSVGILETQYF
TGCAGCGTTGGGATCCTGGAGACCCAGTACTTC
>TRBD1|-|TRBJ2-1|TRBV9
CASSVGPGQAYNEQFF
TGTGCCAGCAGCGTAGGTCCGGGACAGGCCTACAATGAGCAGTTCTTC
>-|-|TRBJ2-5|TRBV15
CATSSRQNQETQYF
TGTGCCACCAGCAGCCGACAGAACCAAGAGACCCAGTACTTC
>-|-|TRBJ2-1|TRBV9
CASSPQASPYNEQFF
TGTGCCAGCAGCCCCCAGGCTAGCCCCTACAATGAGCAGTTCTTC
>-|-|TRBJ2-1|TRBV7-3
CASSLDGTPAEVQFF
TGTGCCAGCAGCTTAGATGGGACGCCAGCCGAGGTGCAGTTCTTC
>-|-|TRBJ2-7|TRBV6-5
CASSYGSEQYF
TGTGCCAGCAGTTACGGGAGCGAGCAGTACTTC
>-|-|TRBJ2-7|TRBV6-5
CASSYSPSTGLYEQYF
TGTGCCAGCAGTTACTCACCTTCAACAGGTCTCTACGAGCAGTACTTC
>-|-|TRBJ1-1|TRBV6-5
CASRNRVRTEAFF
TGTGCCAGCAGGAACAGGGTAAGGACTGAAGCTTTCTTT
>-|-|TRBJ2-5|TRBV3-1
CASSRLSTSPQETQYF
TGTGCCAGCAGCCGTCTCAGCACAAGCCCCCAAGAGACCCAGTACTTC
>TRBD1|-|TRBJ1-1|TRBV19
CASSIGQGTEAFF
TGTGCCAGTAGTATAGGACAGGGGACTGAAGCTTTCTTT